One sample yielded the 24 T cell receptor beta chains listed below, sequenced in a study of OX40 agonist ivuxolimab in advanced cancers. Clones were read by immunoSEQ multiplex PCR, and TCRdb kept only the in-frame ones, dropping some. The data contain tens of thousands of clones, roughly 84% of them singletons. The specimen was CD4+ or CD8+ T cells sorted from blood, collected in a trial of the OX40 agonist ivuxolimab. These receptors originate from an adult with an advanced solid tumor such as melanoma, head and neck, liver or kidney cancer.

This chain links TRBV9 with TRBJ1-2; D is perhaps TRBD1 (6 bases). The CDR3 spans 13 residues. CDR1 is SGDLS, CDR2 YYNGEE, per germline. Trimming pared 4 bases from V and 9 bases from J, leaving 16 bases between. Here the CDR3 DNA reads TGTGCCAGCAGCTTAGGGGGGCCGTCCAGCTACACCTTC. Translated, it gives CASSLGGPSSYTF.

The genes are TRBV9 and TRBJ2-4; 7 bases agree with TRBD2. CDR3 length equals 14 residues. With V trimmed by 3 bases and J by 5 bases, 5 bases remained unmatched. Looked up from germline, CDR1 is SGDLS and CDR2 is YYNGEE. CDR3 sequence reads: CASSGSSGQNIQYF. As DNA, the CDR3 is TGTGCCAGCAGCGGATCTAGCGGCCAAAACATTCAGTACTTC.

This rearrangement joins TRBV23-1 to TRBJ2-3, with 8 bases that match TRBD2. TRBV23-1 counts as an open reading frame of uncertain function. CDR3 size: 15 residues. V lost 1 base to trimming and J lost 6 bases; unmatched junction nucleotides: 6. CDR3 amino acids: CASSQCLRGGDTQYF. The CDR3, as DNA: TGCGCCAGCAGTCAATGCCTTCGGGGGGGGGATACGCAGTATTTT.

The chain links TRBV7-3 to TRBJ1-1, with no clear D. Germline lookup yields CDR1 SGHTA and CDR2 FQGTGA. Between the trimmed V and J ends, which lost 4 bases and 8 bases, there was a span of 11 bases. The CDR3 is 12 residues long. The CDR3: CASSYDSGEAFF. In DNA form, the CDR3 reads TGTGCCAGCAGCTACGACTCGGGGGAAGCTTTCTTT.

The chain couples TRBV7-3 to TRBJ1-1; D unresolved. The CDR3 has 14 residues. Germline V lookup: CDR1 SGHTA, CDR2 FQGTGA. V was cut by 5 bases and J by 2 bases, with 12 bases left in between. CDR3 sequence reads: CASSPLGPNTEAFF. The CDR3 nucleotides are TGTGCCAGCAGCCCCCTAGGTCCCAACACTGAAGCTTTCTTT.

The V call is TRBV7-9, the J call TRBJ2-1; D gene ambiguous. CDR1 is SEHNR, CDR2 FQNEAQ, per germline (reference sequence). Deletions cut 5 bases from V and 8 bases from J, with 10 bases between. The CDR3 covers 12 residues. Here the CDR3 reads CASSLRWDEQFF. DNA for the CDR3: TGTGCCAGCAGCCTAAGGTGGGATGAGCAGTTCTTC.

The genes are TRBV5-4 and TRBJ2-7, with TRBD1 matching over 8 bases. The CDR3 is 14 amino acids. Losses at the gene ends were 0 bases for V and 6 bases for J; bases not matched to a gene: 5. Germline V gene data show CDR1 as SGHNT and CDR2 as YYREEE (reference sequence). CDR3 nucleotide sequence: TGTGCCAGCAGCTTGGTATCAGGGGGCGGCGAGCAGTACTTC. Protein: CASSLVSGGGEQYF.

The genes are TRBV4-1 and TRBJ2-7; TRBD1 matches 8 bases. Germline values: CDR1 MGHRA, CDR2 YSYEKL. This CDR3 is built from 14 residues. Trimming took 4 bases from V and 3 from J; bases not matched to a gene: 5. CDR3 residues: CASSPTGDLYEQYF. The CDR3 DNA is TGCGCCAGCAGCCCGACAGGGGACCTCTACGAGCAGTACTTC.

The J gene is TRBJ1-1, the V gene TRBV5-1; TRBD1 aligns across 8 bases. J lost 1 base, V lost 3 bases, and 5 bases had no gene match. This CDR3 comprises 15 residues. Looked up from germline, CDR1 is SGHRS and CDR2 is YFSETQ. This CDR3 is CASSSPDRGNTEAFF. The CDR3 nucleotides are TGCGCCAGCAGCTCGCCCGACAGGGGGAACACTGAAGCTTTCTTT. The full variable domain, rest sourced from reference TRBV5-1 and TRBJ1-1, is KAGVTQTPRYLIKTRGQQVTLSCSPISGHRSVSWYQQTPGQGLQFLFEYFSETQRNKGNFPGRFSGRQFSNSRSEMNVSTLELGDSALYLCASSSPDRGNTEAFFGQGTRLTVV.

The chain couples TRBV7-8 to TRBJ1-1; D is possibly TRBD1 (6 bases). This CDR3 has 15 residues. The V gene lost 2 bases and the J gene lost 3 bases, with 13 bases spanning the gap. CDR1 and CDR2 from the germline V gene are SGHVS and FQNEAQ. The CDR3 coding sequence is TGTGCCAGCAGCTTATATGGGGGGCGGGACACTGAAGCTTTCTTT. Residues: CASSLYGGRDTEAFF.

By its share, this clone is medium-sized. This chain links TRBV7-9 with TRBJ2-7; 9 bases map to TRBD1. The germline gives CDR1 SEHNR, CDR2 FQNEAQ (reference sequence). After removal of 5 bases from V and 5 bases from J, the junction contained 7 bases not matched to a gene. The CDR3 consists of 14 residues. CDR3 sequence (DNA): TGTGCCAGCAGCCCGCGGGACAGGGCTAACGAGCAGTACTTC. This translates into CASSPRDRANEQYF.

The rearrangement joins TRBV2 to TRBJ1-1; D is perhaps TRBD1 (6 bases). In germline, CDR1 is SNHLY, CDR2 FYNNEI. The CDR3 totals 15 residues. Between the trimmed V and J ends, which lost 9 bases and 3 bases, there was a span of 20 bases. CDR3 in amino acids: CASRPLAGEDTEAFF. The CDR3 nucleotides are TGTGCCAGTAGGCCCCTGGCAGGGGAGGACACTGAAGCTTTCTTT.

This clone was detected once. The chain uses TRBV28 and TRBJ2-2; no reliable D call. CDR1 is MDHEN, CDR2 SYDVKM, per germline. This CDR3 has 18 residues. V lost 4 bases to trimming and J lost 7 bases, with 25 bases between them. In DNA form, the CDR3 reads TGTGCCAGCAGTTCCCTTATTGTGGTAGATCAGGATATCGGGGAGCTGTTTTTT. It specifies CASSSLIVVDQDIGELFF.

The rearrangement uses TRBV10-2 and TRBJ2-3, with D tentatively TRBD1 (6 bases). This CDR3 is built from 13 residues. The germline gives CDR1 WSHSY, CDR2 SAAADI. The V and J ends lost 5 bases and 4 bases respectively, with 10 bases between them. The CDR3 sequence: CASSRDNADTQYF. The CDR3 DNA reads TGCGCCAGCAGTCGGGACAACGCAGATACGCAGTATTTT.

This clone was found a few times. The chain uses TRBV19 and TRBJ1-2; D unclear. From germline, CDR1 is LNHDA and CDR2 SQIVND (reference sequence). The CDR3 length is 15 residues. The germline V and J ends were trimmed by 3 bases and 0 bases, with 11 bases remaining between them. The DNA for the CDR3 is TGTGCCAGTAGTATCTCTGGCAATTCTAACTATGGCTACACCTTC. Translated: CASSISGNSNYGYTF.

The chain recombines TRBV6-1 with TRBJ1-2; TRBD1 aligns across 12 bases. Germline V gene sequence: CDR1 MNHNS, CDR2 SASEGT. CDR3 length: 14 residues. The ends lost 5 bases at V and 7 bases at J; junction bases unmatched: 5. CDR3 sequence: CASSTGQGAGGYTF. The DNA of the CDR3 is TGTGCCAGCAGTACGGGACAGGGGGCGGGTGGCTACACCTTC.

This chain connects TRBV28 to TRBJ1-3; perhaps TRBD1 as D (5 bases). Germline CDR1 reads MDHEN; CDR2 reads SYDVKM. The CDR3 extends over 17 amino acids. The V end was cut by 3 bases, the J end by 4 bases, with 19 bases between. CDR3 bases: TGTGCCAGCAGTTTCGGGGGAGATCCGGGGCCAGGAAACACCATATATTTT. Translated: CASSFGGDPGPGNTIYF.

V gene TRBV2 combines with J gene TRBJ2-1, with D hard to call. Between the trimmed V and J ends, which lost 1 base and 0 bases, there was a span of 7 bases. This CDR3 is 15 amino acids long. Germline V gene lookup returns CDR1 SNHLY and CDR2 FYNNEI. CDR3 residues: CASSEVSNSYNEQFF. The CDR3 bases are TGTGCCAGCAGTGAAGTCAGCAACTCCTACAATGAGCAGTTCTTC.

The chain has TRBV21-1 and TRBJ1-1. TRBV21-1 is classified as a pseudogene. The CDR3 spans 17 residues. The CDR3 region is CASSKGIMRGLLTEAFF. CDR3 DNA sequence: TGTGCCAGCAGCAAAGGGATCATGAGGGGACTTTTAACTGAAGCTTTCTTT.

The chain uses TRBV4-3 and TRBJ2-1; TRBD1 is a possible D gene (6 bases). The germline CDR1 and CDR2 sequences are LGHNA and YSLEER. The ends were cut back, 1 base at V and 3 bases at J, with 19 bases in the middle. This CDR3 has 18 residues. The CDR3 loop reads CASSQVRGGGRIYNEQFF. The CDR3 DNA reads as TGCGCCAGCAGCCAAGTCAGGGGTGGGGGCAGAATCTACAATGAGCAGTTCTTC.

This clone has only one observation. The chain couples TRBV27 to TRBJ1-2; D gene unclear. V shed 0 bases and J shed 4 bases, with 9 bases lying between them. Germline CDR1 is MNHEY and CDR2 is SMNVEV (reference sequence). The CDR3 totals 14 residues. The CDR3 DNA reads TGTGCCAGCAGTTTATCGATCCCCTTCTATGGCTACACCTTC. Protein: CASSLSIPFYGYTF.

The V gene is TRBV30, the J gene TRBJ2-7; D gene ambiguous. Trimming pared 4 bases from V and 4 bases from J, leaving 11 bases between. CDR3 length: 12 residues. The germline gives CDR1 GTSNPN, CDR2 SVGIG (reference sequence). DNA for the CDR3: TGTGCCTGGAATGAAGCTTGGTACGAGCAGTACTTC. It encodes CAWNEAWYEQYF.

V usage is TRBV28 and J usage is TRBJ1-5, with D possibly TRBD1 on 6 matching bases. CDR1 and CDR2 (germline): MDHEN, SYDVKM. The CDR3 is 15 residues long. V was cut by 4 bases and J by 2 bases, with 12 bases left in between. The CDR3 reads CASSSGVGGNQPQHF. CDR3 in DNA: TGTGCCAGCAGTTCAGGGGTAGGTGGCAATCAGCCCCAGCATTTT. Complete variable domain (other parts from reference TRBV28 and TRBJ1-5): DVKVTQSSRYLVKRTGEKVFLECVQDMDHENMFWYRQDPGLGLRLIYFSYDVKMKEKGDIPEGYSVSREKKERFSLILESASTNQTSMYLCASSSGVGGNQPQHFGDGTRLSIL.

V and J are TRBV29-1 and TRBJ1-2, with TRBD1 matching 9 bases. V was pared by 6 bases and J by 5 bases, with 7 bases of the junction left unmatched. CDR3 length equals 13 residues. Germline CDR1 reads SQVTM; CDR2 reads ANQGSEA. The DNA for the CDR3 is TGCAGCGTATGGACAGGGGAGGTTTATGGCTACACCTTC. Protein: CSVWTGEVYGYTF.